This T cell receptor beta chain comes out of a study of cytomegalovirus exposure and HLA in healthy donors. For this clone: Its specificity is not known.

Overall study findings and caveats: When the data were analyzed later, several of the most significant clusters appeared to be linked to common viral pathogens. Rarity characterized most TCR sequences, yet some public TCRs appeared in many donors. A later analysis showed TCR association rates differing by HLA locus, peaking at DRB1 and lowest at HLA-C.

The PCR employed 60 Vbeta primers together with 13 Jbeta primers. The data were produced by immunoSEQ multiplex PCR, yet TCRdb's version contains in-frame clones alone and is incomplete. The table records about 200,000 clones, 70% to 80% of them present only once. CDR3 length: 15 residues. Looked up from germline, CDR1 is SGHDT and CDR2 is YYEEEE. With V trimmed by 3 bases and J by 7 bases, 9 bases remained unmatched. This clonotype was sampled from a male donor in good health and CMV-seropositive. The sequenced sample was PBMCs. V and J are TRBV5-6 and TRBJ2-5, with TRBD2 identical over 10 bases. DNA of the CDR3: TGTGCCAGCAGCTCGAGCGGGGGGGGCTTTTCGACCCAGTACTTC. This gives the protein CASSSSGGGFSTQYF.